This T cell receptor beta chain emerged from a study of cytomegalovirus exposure and HLA in healthy donors. Study results and limitations: A prior analysis recorded that most TCR beta V segments were productive about 87% or about 30% of the time.

The CDR3 sequence is 14 residues long. CDR1 is MNHEY, CDR2 SVGAGI, per germline. With 6 bases clipped from V and 9 bases from J, the junction kept 7 bases outside the gene matches. With respect to this clone: Its specificity is not known.

This PCR relied on a set of 60 Vbeta primers and 13 Jbeta primers. TCRdb's table, derived via immunoSEQ multiplex PCR, lists solely in-frame clones and lacks some. The sample has roughly 130,000 clones; roughly 87% are singletons. This chain uses TRBV6-5 with TRBJ2-1; TRBD2 matches at 11 bases. Sequencing was done on a sample of PBMCs. The clonotype originates from a middle-aged woman in good health and CMV-seronegative. CDR3 bases: TGTGCCAGCAGATTACTAGCGGGAGAGATTGAGCAGTTCTTC. As protein: CASRLLAGEIEQFF.